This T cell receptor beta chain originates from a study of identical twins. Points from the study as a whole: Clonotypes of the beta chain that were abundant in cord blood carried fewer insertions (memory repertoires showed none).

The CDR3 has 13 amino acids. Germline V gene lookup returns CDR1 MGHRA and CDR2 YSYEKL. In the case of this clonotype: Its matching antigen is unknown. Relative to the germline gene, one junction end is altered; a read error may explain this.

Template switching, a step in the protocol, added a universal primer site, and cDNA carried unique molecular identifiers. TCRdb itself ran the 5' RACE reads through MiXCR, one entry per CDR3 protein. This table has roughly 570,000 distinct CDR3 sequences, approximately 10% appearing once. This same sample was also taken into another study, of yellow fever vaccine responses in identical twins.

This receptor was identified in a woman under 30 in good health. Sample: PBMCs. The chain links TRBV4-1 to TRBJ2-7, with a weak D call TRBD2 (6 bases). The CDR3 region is CASSQDQATSRNF. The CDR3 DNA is TGCGCCAGCAGCCAAGATCAAGCTACTAGCCGGAACTTC.